These T cell receptor beta chains were read from a single sample in a study of blood T cell repertoires in COVID-19. Here immunoSEQ multiplex PCR was the method, and the copy in TCRdb shows in-frame clones only, minus some. This table has roughly 65,000 clones, more than 75% appearing once. Material: peripheral blood. The receptor set was obtained from a man aged 60 to 69 with acute or convalescent COVID-19. The CDR3 runs from the conserved cysteine through the conserved F or W. A D gene is named only where the DNA matches it firmly. For some rows the clone size is stated as once, few or many, or as a class when expanded; others skip it.

CDR3aa | CDR3nt | j_gene | v_gene | abundance | d_gene
CASKRTAGSGNTIYF | TGTGCCAGCAAGCGGACAGCCGGCTCTGGAAACACCATATATTTT | TRBJ1-3 | TRBV2 | once | -
CATSGGNEQFF | TGTGCCACCAGCGGTGGCAATGAGCAGTTCTTC | TRBJ2-1 | TRBV24-1 | - | -
CASNRGAEAFF | TGTGCCAGTAACAGGGGCGCTGAAGCTTTCTTT | TRBJ1-1 | TRBV19 | - | TRBD1
CSARSSYEQYF | TGCAGCGCGCGGAGCTCCTACGAGCAGTACTTC | TRBJ2-7 | TRBV29-1 | - | -
CASSPPPYNEQYF | TGTGCCAGCAGCCCCCCCCCATACAACGAGCAGTACTTC | TRBJ2-7 | TRBV27 | - | -
CASSSQGEETQYF | TGCGCCAGCAGCTCACAGGGGGAAGAGACCCAGTACTTC | TRBJ2-5 | TRBV5-1 | - | TRBD1
CASSLPKPFYGYTF | TGTGCCAGCAGCTTGCCCAAGCCCTTCTATGGCTACACCTTC | TRBJ1-2 | TRBV5-4 | - | -
CASSARGAGWNTGELFF | TGTGCCAGCAGCGCCCGTGGGGCGGGGTGGAACACCGGGGAGCTGTTTTTT | TRBJ2-2 | TRBV9 | once | -
CASSSRERAYNSPLHF | TGTGCCAGCAGCTCCAGGGAACGGGCCTATAATTCACCCCTCCACTTT | TRBJ1-6 | TRBV5-6 | - | -
CASSLMPDYNSPLHF | TGTGCCAGCAGTTTAATGCCAGATTATAATTCACCCCTCCACTTT | TRBJ1-6 | TRBV27 | - | -
CAWSSLIGTGRRETQYF | TGTGCCTGGAGTTCCCTAATTGGGACAGGCCGCCGAGAGACCCAGTACTTC | TRBJ2-5 | TRBV30 | - | TRBD1
CSVGEILLTGRTEAFF | TGCAGCGTTGGAGAGATACTCCTGACAGGACGGACTGAAGCTTTCTTT | TRBJ1-1 | TRBV29-1 | - | -
CASSSRGLAGGTRDTGELFF | TGCGCCAGCAGCTCCCGGGGACTAGCGGGGGGAACACGAGACACCGGGGAGCTGTTTTTT | TRBJ2-2 | TRBV5-1 | - | TRBD2
CASSARGLTGTDTGELFF | TGCGCCAGCAGCGCACGAGGGTTGACAGGGACGGACACCGGGGAGCTGTTTTTT | TRBJ2-2 | TRBV4-1 | - | TRBD1